This entry lists 12 T cell receptor beta chains sequenced from one sample in a study of cytomegalovirus exposure and HLA in healthy donors. This PCR relied on a set of 60 Vbeta primers and 13 Jbeta primers. Generated by immunoSEQ multiplex PCR, the TCRdb table keeps only in-frame clones and is missing some. The repertoire includes tens of thousands of clones, around 80% of them detected once, and around 2.6% sits in the top ten. Material for sequencing was PBMCs. These receptors were collected from a male donor in good health and CMV-seropositive.

V usage is TRBV5-1 and J usage is TRBJ2-6, with D maybe TRBD1 (5 bases). Trimming stripped 1 base from V and 0 bases from J, with 14 bases between. CDR1 and CDR2 (germline): SGHRS, YFSETQ. The CDR3 runs 18 residues. CDR3 in amino acids: CASSLSSPQGSGANVLTF. CDR3 DNA: TGCGCCAGCAGCTTGTCATCTCCTCAGGGCTCTGGGGCCAACGTCCTGACTTTC.

The chain is built from TRBV15 and TRBJ2-1, with TRBD2 matching 11 bases. The CDR3 is made up of 17 amino acids. The trim removed 0 bases at V and 10 bases at J, leaving 11 bases unmatched. CDR1 and CDR2 from the germline V gene are LNHNV and YYDKDF (reference sequence). The CDR3 DNA reads as TGTGCCACCAGCAGAGATCTAAAACTAGCGGGGGCGGAAGAGCAGTTCTTC. Protein product: CATSRDLKLAGAEEQFF.

The chain combines TRBV27 with TRBJ2-1; 8 nucleotides align to TRBD1. Germline V CDR1 and CDR2: MNHEY, SMNVEV (reference sequence). The CDR3 is 15 residues long. V shed 3 bases, J shed 7 bases, and the junction held 8 bases outside the gene matches. DNA of the CDR3: TGTGCCAGCAGTTTTGCCAGGGGGCAGGGGAATGAGCAGTTCTTC. Translating gives CASSFARGQGNEQFF.

The genes are TRBV6-4 and TRBJ2-3, with D possibly being TRBD2 (5 bases). With 3 bases removed from V and 4 bases from J, the gap between germline ends came to 11 bases. The CDR3 loop spans 14 amino acids. Germline values: CDR1 MRHNA, CDR2 SNTAGT. As DNA, the CDR3 is TGTGCCAGCAGTGAATACGGAGGTGCAGATACGCAGTATTTT. It codes for CASSEYGGADTQYF.

The chain couples TRBV19 to TRBJ2-7; 10 nucleotides line up with TRBD2. Germline loops: CDR1 LNHDA, CDR2 SQIVND (reference sequence). Trimming took 3 bases from V and 4 from J; bases not matched to a gene: 3. The CDR3 spans 14 residues. CDR3 amino acids: CASSIASGSYEQYF. The CDR3 nucleotides read TGTGCCAGTAGTATTGCTAGCGGGAGTTACGAGCAGTACTTC.

The rearrangement uses TRBV7-2 and TRBJ2-7, with D unresolved. CDR3 length: 12 residues. V lost 5 bases, J lost 3 bases, and 8 bases lay in between. Germline CDR1 is SGHTA and CDR2 is FQGNSA. DNA for the CDR3: TGTGCCAGCAGCACCACGGGCTACGAGCAGTACTTC. The encoded protein is CASSTTGYEQYF.

V and J are TRBV6-6 and TRBJ2-7; 7 bases match TRBD2. The V segment lost 0 bases and the J segment 7 bases; nucleotides outside the gene matches: 3. The germline gives CDR1 MNHNY, CDR2 SVGAGI (reference sequence). The CDR3 sequence is 13 residues long. Here the CDR3 reads CASSYSSGGEQYF. The CDR3 DNA is TGTGCCAGCAGTTACTCGTCCGGGGGGGAGCAGTACTTC.

This sequence joins TRBV5-1 and TRBJ2-7, with 9 bases fitting TRBD1. The trim removed 4 bases at V and 3 bases at J, leaving 2 bases unmatched. The CDR3 has 13 residues. Looked up from germline, CDR1 is SGHRS and CDR2 is YFSETQ. Here the CDR3 reads CASSRTGVYEQYF. The CDR3 DNA reads TGCGCCAGCAGCCGGACAGGGGTCTACGAGCAGTACTTC.

This clone was counted once. The rearrangement joins TRBV10-3 to TRBJ2-1; D call uncertain. V lost 1 base to trimming and J lost 8 bases, with 12 bases between them. This CDR3 has 14 amino acids. Germline loops: CDR1 ENHRY, CDR2 SYGVKD. The CDR3 coding sequence is TGTGCCATCAGTGAGTATGTGAAGAGAGATGAGCAGTTCTTC. Protein product: CAISEYVKRDEQFF.

The chain uses TRBV9 and TRBJ2-3, with D perhaps TRBD1 (6 bases). Germline CDR1 SGDLS, CDR2 YYNGEE. V shed 4 bases and J shed 0 bases, with 12 bases lying between them. This CDR3 is 15 amino acids long. The CDR3 loop reads CASSPGQSSTDTQYF. CDR3 nucleotides: TGTGCCAGCAGCCCAGGACAGTCTAGCACAGATACGCAGTATTTT. Full variable domain (missing parts from reference TRBV9 and TRBJ2-3): DSGVTQTPKHLITATGQRVTLRCSPRSGDLSVYWYQQSLDQGLQFLIQYYNGEERAKGNILERFSAQQFPDLHSELNLSSLELGDSALYFCASSPGQSSTDTQYFGPGTRLTVL.

CDR3 bases: TGCGCCAGCAGTGACTGGGCAGGGAAAGAGACCCAGTACTTC. This translates into CASSDWAGKETQYF. J is TRBJ2-5 and V is TRBV10-1; weak D call: TRBD1 (5 bases). CDR3 length: 14 amino acids. Germline V gene lookup returns CDR1 WNHNN and CDR2 SYGVQD (reference sequence). Trimming shortened V by 3 bases and J by 3 bases, and 11 bases separated the two germline ends.

This chain connects TRBV18 to TRBJ2-5, with TRBD1 matching over 9 bases. The CDR3 runs 15 residues. Germline CDR1 reads KGHSH; CDR2 reads LQKENI. Germline trimming cut 3 bases from V and 1 base from J; bases unmatched to any gene: 3. Here the CDR3 reads CASSPGQGTQETQYF. CDR3 bases: TGTGCCAGCTCACCGGGACAGGGAACCCAAGAGACCCAGTACTTC.